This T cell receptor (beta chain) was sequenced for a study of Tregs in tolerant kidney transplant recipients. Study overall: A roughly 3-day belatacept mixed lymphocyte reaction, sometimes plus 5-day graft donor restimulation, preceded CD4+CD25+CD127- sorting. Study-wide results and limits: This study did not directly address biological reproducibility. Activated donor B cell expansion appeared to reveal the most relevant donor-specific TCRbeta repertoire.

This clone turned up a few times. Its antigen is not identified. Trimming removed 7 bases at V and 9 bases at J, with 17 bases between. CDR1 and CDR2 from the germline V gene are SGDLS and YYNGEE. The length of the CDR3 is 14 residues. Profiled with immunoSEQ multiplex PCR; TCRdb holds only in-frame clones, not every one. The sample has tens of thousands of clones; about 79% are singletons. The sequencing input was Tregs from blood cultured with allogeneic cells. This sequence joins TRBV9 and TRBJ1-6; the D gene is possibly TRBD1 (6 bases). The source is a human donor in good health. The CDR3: CASAREGEGSPLHF. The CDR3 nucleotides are TGTGCCAGCGCCAGGGAGGGGGAGGGTTCACCCCTCCACTTT.